The clone carrying this TCR beta chain has a count of ten or more. What it binds is unknown. These data originate in a study of CD8 T cells in ankylosing spondylitis. Overall study results and limits: Characteristic, it appeared, of ankylosing spondylitis blood was a TCR beta motif of roughly 8 highly homologous variants. Matched synovial fluid from ankylosing spondylitis patients was reported to be enriched for disease-linked clones. CD8+ disease-linked clones were present at relatively low frequencies in blood.

Each TCR beta library was made by quantitative 5'-RACE that incorporated molecular barcodes. TCRdb itself ran the 5' RACE reads through MiXCR, one entry per CDR3 protein. The data show some 130,000 distinct CDR3 sequences, with about 7.3% seen just once and around 12% held by the top ten. Looked up from germline, CDR1 is ENHRY and CDR2 is SYGVKD. This CDR3 is 16 amino acids long. V was trimmed by 0 bases and J by 4 bases, leaving 12 bases between them. This sequence was found in a female donor with ankylosing spondylitis or in good health (not recorded which). The chain couples TRBV10-3 to TRBJ2-2, with D perhaps TRBD1 (5 bases). Specimen: blood, either unsorted or a sorted T cell fraction (not recorded which). CDR3 coding DNA: TGTGCCATCAGTGAGTCGTCAGGGATGGGCACCGGGGAGCTGTTTTTT. Translating gives CAISESSGMGTGELFF.